Each of the 12 T cell receptor beta chains below was sequenced from the same sample in a study of CD8 T cells in ankylosing spondylitis. Each CDR3 protein gets one entry after TCRdb re-called the 5' RACE reads with MiXCR. The data contain a few hundred thousand distinct CDR3 sequences, around 10% of them singletons. The specimen was blood, either unsorted or a sorted T cell fraction (not recorded which). These TCRs come from a male donor with ankylosing spondylitis or in good health (not recorded which).

This clonotype was observed at least ten times. Written as DNA, the CDR3 is TGCGCCAGCAGCCCCACCGGGACGGATACCTACGAGCAGTACTTC. Its translation: CASSPTGTDTYEQYF. The chain combines TRBV5-1 with TRBJ2-7; the D gene could be TRBD1 or TRBD2 (5 bases each). The CDR3 has 15 amino acids. Per the germline V gene, CDR1 is SGHRS and CDR2 is YFSETQ. The V gene lost 4 bases and the J gene lost 2 bases, with 16 bases spanning the gap.

Notes on this clonotype: A read error is possible here, since a much larger clone lies one base away. The CDR3 does not close with the conserved phenylalanine or tryptophan, likely indicating a read error. The rearrangement links TRBV15 to TRBJ1-1; D is possibly TRBD1 (5 bases). The ends were cut back, 0 bases at V and 4 bases at J, with 12 bases in the middle. The CDR3 consists of 15 residues. Germline V gives CDR1 LNHNV, CDR2 YYDKDF (reference sequence). The CDR3 here is CATSREPQGGTEAFS. CDR3 DNA: TGTGCCACCAGCAGAGAACCGCAGGGTGGCACTGAAGCTTTCTCT.

This chain links TRBV5-1 with TRBJ1-2; 8 nucleotides align to TRBD1. V shed 4 bases and J 8 bases; nucleotides not matched to a gene: 7. This CDR3 comprises 13 residues. CDR1 is SGHRS, CDR2 YFSETQ, per germline. The CDR3 region is CASSGAGGAGYTF. The DNA of the CDR3 is TGCGCCAGCAGCGGAGCAGGGGGCGCAGGCTACACCTTC. Combining the CDR3 with reference TRBV5-1 and TRBJ1-2 gives the whole variable domain KAGVTQTPRYLIKTRGQQVTLSCSPISGHRSVSWYQQTPGQGLQFLFEYFSETQRNKGNFPGRFSGRQFSNSRSEMNVSTLELGDSALYLCASSGAGGAGYTFGSGTRLTVV.

This clonotype has a count of ten or more. The chain couples TRBV20-1 to TRBJ2-2; the D is unclear. The CDR3 loop spans 14 amino acids. The V gene's germline CDR1 is DFQATT and CDR2 SNEGSKA (reference sequence). Trimming pared 2 bases from V and 3 bases from J, leaving 10 bases between. The CDR3 nucleotides read TGCAGTGCTAGAAGTAGTAACCACACCGGGGAGCTGTTTTTT. This codes for CSARSSNHTGELFF.

This clonotype appeared many times. The genes are TRBV12-3 or TRBV12-4 and TRBJ2-5; the D is unclear. Between the trimmed V and J ends, which lost 6 bases and 5 bases, there was a span of 16 bases. This CDR3 has 14 amino acids. The CDR3 spells CASSPYMMAETQYF. CDR3 nucleotide sequence: TGTGCCAGCAGCCCCTACATGATGGCCGAGACCCAGTACTTC.

The table lists this clonotype with many counts. The rearrangement uses TRBV5-1 and TRBJ2-3, with a tentative D call TRBD1 (5 bases). V lost 2 bases and J lost 2, with 12 bases in between. Germline V gene lookup returns CDR1 SGHRS and CDR2 YFSETQ. The CDR3 is 15 residues long. CDR3 loop: CASSLDRASTDTQYF. CDR3 nucleotides: TGCGCCAGCAGCTTAGACAGAGCATCCACAGATACGCAGTATTTT.

The sample holds a few counts of this clonotype. The chain recombines TRBV5-1 with TRBJ1-1, with TRBD1 as a possible D gene (5 bases). The CDR3 spans 14 residues. CDR1 and CDR2 (germline): SGHRS, YFSETQ. The ends were cut back, 2 bases at V and 6 bases at J, with 14 bases in the middle. CDR3 nucleotide sequence: TGCGCCAGCAGCTTCGAACAGGCTGTGGCTGAAGCTTTCTTT. Encoded protein: CASSFEQAVAEAFF.

The sample holds many counts of this clonotype. This chain joins TRBV2 and TRBJ2-1; TRBD1 aligns across 7 bases. With V trimmed by 6 bases and J by 4 bases, 12 bases remained unmatched. The CDR3 spans 16 residues. Germline CDR1 SNHLY, CDR2 FYNNEI. The DNA of the CDR3 is TGTGCCAGCAGCAAAGACACCGGGACAGCTTACAATGAGCAGTTCTTC. This codes for CASSKDTGTAYNEQFF. Variable domain in full (rest from reference TRBV2 and TRBJ2-1): EPEVTQTPSHQVTQMGQEVILRCVPISNHLYFYWYRQILGQKVEFLVSFYNNEISEKSEIFDDQFSVERPDGSNFTLKIRSTKLEDSAMYFCASSKDTGTAYNEQFFGPGTRLTVL.

This clonotype was seen many times. This chain links TRBV5-1 with TRBJ2-7; 11 bases fit TRBD1. The CDR3 contains 14 residues. The germline V gene has CDR1 SGHRS and CDR2 YFSETQ. The junction had 8 bases not matched to a gene; V was cut back by 9 bases and J by 3 bases. Here the CDR3 reads CATSSGTGGYEQYF. CDR3 in DNA: TGCGCCACCTCCAGCGGGACAGGGGGCTACGAGCAGTACTTC. The whole variable domain, remainder taken from reference TRBV5-1 and TRBJ2-7, is KAGVTQTPRYLIKTRGQQVTLSCSPISGHRSVSWYQQTPGQGLQFLFEYFSETQRNKGNFPGRFSGRQFSNSRSEMNVSTLELGDSALYLCATSSGTGGYEQYFGPGTRLTVT.

This clonotype appeared many times. DNA of the CDR3: TGCGCCAGCAGCCACCCCCGGGGAGCAAATTCACCCCTCCACTTT. This gives the protein CASSHPRGANSPLHF. The chain couples TRBV4-1 to TRBJ1-6; D remains unclear. This CDR3 region has 15 residues. Trimming took off 3 bases at V and 7 bases at J, with 13 bases between the two ends. Germline V gives CDR1 MGHRA, CDR2 YSYEKL.

This clonotype was observed at least ten times. The V gene is TRBV5-1, the J gene TRBJ1-2, with a possible D match to TRBD1 (6 bases). Trimming pared 3 bases from V and 5 bases from J, leaving 8 bases between. This CDR3 is 12 amino acids long. From germline, CDR1 is SGHRS and CDR2 YFSETQ. CDR3 protein: CASSSRGYGYTF. Here the CDR3 DNA reads TGCGCCAGCAGCTCCAGGGGATATGGCTACACCTTC.

About this clonotype itself: Possible read error: a much larger clone is one base away. Because it lacks the conserved phenylalanine or tryptophan at the end, this CDR3 is likely a read error. This chain connects TRBV11-2 to TRBJ2-3, with a weak D call TRBD1 (6 bases). Looked up from germline, CDR1 is SGHAT and CDR2 is FQNNGV. The CDR3 runs to 15 residues. Trimming left V 2 bases short and J 4 bases short, with 13 bases between. The DNA for the CDR3 is TGTGCCAGCAGCTTAAAACCGTCAGGGGCAGATACGCAGTATATT. Its protein is CASSLKPSGADTQYI.